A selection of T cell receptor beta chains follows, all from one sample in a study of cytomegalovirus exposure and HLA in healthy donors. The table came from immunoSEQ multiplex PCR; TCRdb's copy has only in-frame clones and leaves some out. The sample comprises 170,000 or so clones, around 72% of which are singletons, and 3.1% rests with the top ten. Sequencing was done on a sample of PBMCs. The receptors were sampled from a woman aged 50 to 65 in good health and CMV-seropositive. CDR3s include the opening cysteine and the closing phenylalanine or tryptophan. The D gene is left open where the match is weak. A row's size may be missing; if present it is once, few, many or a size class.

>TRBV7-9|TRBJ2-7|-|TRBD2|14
CASSLGGTSYEQYF
TGTGCCAGCAGCTTGGGAGGGACTTCCTACGAGCAGTACTTC
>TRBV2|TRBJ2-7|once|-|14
CASREQGKMDEQYF
TGTGCCAGCAGGGAACAGGGAAAAATGGACGAGCAGTACTTC
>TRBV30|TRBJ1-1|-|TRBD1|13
CAYTGQGATEAFF
TGTGCCTATACGGGACAGGGTGCCACTGAAGCTTTCTTT
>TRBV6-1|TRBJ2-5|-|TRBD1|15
CASSVGTGVGETQYF
TGTGCCAGCAGCGTCGGGACAGGGGTCGGGGAGACCCAGTACTTC
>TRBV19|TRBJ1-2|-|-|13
CASMYPYNYGYTF
TGTGCCAGTATGTATCCCTACAACTATGGCTACACCTTC
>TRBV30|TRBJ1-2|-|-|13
CAWSRTVNYGYTF
TGTGCCTGGAGTCGGACAGTAAACTATGGCTACACCTTC
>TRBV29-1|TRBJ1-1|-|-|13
CSALTTANTEAFF
TGCAGCGCGCTTACAACAGCGAACACTGAAGCTTTCTTT
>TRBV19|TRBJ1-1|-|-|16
CASTVQGNLMNTEAFF
TGTGCCAGTACAGTCCAGGGGAATCTCATGAACACTGAAGCTTTCTTT
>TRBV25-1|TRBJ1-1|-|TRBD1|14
CASSESGGRFSVFF
TGTGCCAGCAGTGAATCAGGGGGGCGGTTTAGCGTTTTCTTT
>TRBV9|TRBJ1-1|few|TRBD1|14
CASSAGQGRTEAFF
TGTGCCAGCAGCGCTGGACAGGGCCGCACTGAAGCTTTCTTT
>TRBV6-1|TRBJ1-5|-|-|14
CASSEGQVNQPQHF
TGTGCCAGCAGTGAAGGACAGGTCAATCAGCCCCAGCATTTT
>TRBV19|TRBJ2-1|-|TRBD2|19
CASSAELAGGGSSYNEQFF
TGTGCCAGTAGTGCGGAACTAGCGGGAGGGGGAAGCTCCTACAATGAGCAGTTCTTC
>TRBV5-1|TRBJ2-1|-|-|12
CASSLARVEQFF
TGCGCCAGCAGCTTGGCGAGGGTGGAGCAGTTCTTC
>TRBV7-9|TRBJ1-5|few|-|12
CASSLVEQPQHF
TGTGCCAGCAGCTTAGTGGAGCAGCCCCAGCATTTT
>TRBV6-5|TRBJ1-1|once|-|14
CASSASRGNTEAFF
TGTGCCAGCAGCGCCTCCAGGGGGAACACTGAAGCTTTCTTT
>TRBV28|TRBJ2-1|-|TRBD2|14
CASLGLAAYNEQFF
TGTGCCAGCCTCGGACTAGCGGCCTACAATGAGCAGTTCTTC
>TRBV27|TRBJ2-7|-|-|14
CASPPWPGWYEQYF
TGTGCCAGCCCCCCTTGGCCAGGTTGGTACGAGCAGTACTTC
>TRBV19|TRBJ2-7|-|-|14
CASSISPQVYEQYF
TGTGCCAGTAGTATATCCCCACAGGTCTACGAGCAGTACTTC
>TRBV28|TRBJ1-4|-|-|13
CASSLAGAEKLFF
TGTGCCAGCAGTTTGGCTGGAGCTGAAAAACTGTTTTTT
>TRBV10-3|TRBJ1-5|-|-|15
CAISDVGGSNQPQHF
TGTGCCATCAGTGACGTAGGGGGTAGCAATCAGCCCCAGCATTTT
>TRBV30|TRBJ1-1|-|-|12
CAWSAGNTEAFF
TGTGCCTGGAGTGCGGGGAACACTGAAGCTTTCTTT
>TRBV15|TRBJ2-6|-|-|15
CATSKRHSGANGLTF
TGTGCCACCAGCAAGAGACACTCTGGGGCCAACGGCCTGACTTTC
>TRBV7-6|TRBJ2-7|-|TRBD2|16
CASSLGSPSGSYEQYF
TGTGCCAGCAGCTTAGGTTCCCCTAGCGGGAGCTACGAGCAGTACTTC
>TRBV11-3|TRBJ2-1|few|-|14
CASSATGPENEQFF
TGTGCCAGCAGTGCCACAGGGCCTGAAAATGAGCAGTTCTTC